This T cell receptor (beta chain) comes out of a study of human T cells and chemical hapten exposure. In the authors' workflow: Counts of TCRs in each sample centred on a median of about 96,000 and extended from around 25,000 to 690,000. Each CDR3 protein gets one entry after TCRdb re-called the RACE reads with MiXCR. The V and J calls, along with clone size, are taken from TCRdb and not from the paper's own processing. The sample carries 150,000 or so distinct CDR3 sequences, about 15% recorded once. This CDR3 region has 14 residues. Germline values: CDR1 DFQATT, CDR2 SNEGSKA (reference sequence). V was trimmed by 3 bases and J by 0 bases, leaving 10 bases between them. Time point denoted: patch test 1, 2 weeks after DPC sensitization. Treatment given: therapeutic diphenylcyclopropenone sensitization with weekly scalp DPC. This clonotype was observed a handful of times.

The sample in question was whole blood, obtained in connection with sensitization to the hapten diphenylcyclopropenone (DPC). The genes are TRBV20-1 and TRBJ2-3; D is unclear. The receptor was isolated from a woman in her 30s with alopecia areata. Some clones in this sample may be carry-over from other donors' samples. The CDR3 DNA is TGCAGTGCTAGTCGCCTGACTAGCACAGATACGCAGTATTTT. It encodes CSASRLTSTDTQYF.